These 31 T cell receptor beta chains were sequenced from one sample in a study of blood T cell repertoires in COVID-19. Sequencing was performed with immunoSEQ multiplex PCR; in TCRdb, only in-frame clones are kept and a portion is missing. The sample records more than 65,000 clones, approximately 78% being singletons. Sequenced: peripheral blood. All receptors come from a woman in her seventies with acute or convalescent COVID-19.

The chain combines TRBV20-1 with TRBJ1-5; possibly TRBD1 for D (5 bases). The V and J ends lost 3 bases and 3 bases respectively, with 12 bases between them. The CDR3 is 14 amino acids. CDR1 and CDR2 from the germline V gene are DFQATT and SNEGSKA (reference sequence). Here the CDR3 reads CSASLDSLNQPQHF. The CDR3 region has the DNA TGCAGTGCTAGTCTAGACAGCCTCAATCAGCCCCAGCATTTT.

This clone was seen a few times. The J gene is TRBJ2-3, the V gene TRBV6-2 or TRBV6-3, with D perhaps TRBD2 (6 bases). The CDR3 is made up of 16 amino acids. V was clipped by 6 bases and J by 4 bases, with 20 bases between them. Germline values: CDR1 MNHEY, CDR2 SVGEGT. CDR3 protein: CASSPGTSLLADTQYF. In DNA form, the CDR3 reads TGTGCCAGCAGCCCTGGGACTTCCCTGTTAGCAGATACGCAGTATTTT.

The chain joins TRBV7-2 to TRBJ2-6; possibly TRBD2 for D (5 bases). V was pared by 3 bases and J by 4 bases, with 16 bases between. The CDR3 totals 17 residues. Germline lookup yields CDR1 SGHTA and CDR2 FQGNSA. CDR3 residues: CASSFGGGSAGANVLTF. DNA for the CDR3: TGTGCCAGCAGCTTTGGCGGCGGGTCAGCAGGGGCCAACGTCCTGACTTTC.

The sample holds one count of this clone. The genes are TRBV10-1 and TRBJ2-7; 7 positions agree with TRBD2. This CDR3 has 17 amino acids. Trimming cost V 3 bases and J 2 bases; bases outside gene matches: 13. Looked up from germline, CDR1 is WNHNN and CDR2 is SYGVQD (reference sequence). The CDR3 region is CASSDWASGGRPYEQYF. The DNA of the CDR3 is TGCGCCAGCAGTGATTGGGCTAGCGGAGGGAGACCCTACGAGCAGTACTTC.

The rearrangement uses TRBV7-2 and TRBJ2-7, with D hard to call. The V end was cut by 2 bases, the J end by 1 base, with 12 bases between. Germline V CDR1 and CDR2: SGHTA, FQGNSA. This CDR3 has 15 amino acids. The CDR3 loop reads CASSLRSSGSYEQYF. In nucleotides, the CDR3 is TGTGCCAGCAGCTTAAGGTCGTCAGGTTCCTACGAGCAGTACTTC.

In the case of this clone: This CDR3 is also generated by other DNA sequences in the sample. The gene calls are TRBV7-3 and TRBJ2-1, with 9 bases matching TRBD2. The CDR3 consists of 14 residues. CDR1 SGHTA and CDR2 FQGTGA come from the germline V gene. The trim removed 5 bases at V and 1 base at J, leaving 0 bases unmatched. The CDR3 DNA follows: TGTGCCAGCAGCCTAGCGGGATCCTACAATGAGCAGTTCTTC. Residues: CASSLAGSYNEQFF.

V and J are TRBV5-6 and TRBJ2-2; D is perhaps TRBD1 (6 bases). Germline V CDR1 and CDR2: SGHDT, YYEEEE. CDR3 length: 15 residues. V shed 2 bases and J shed 7 bases, with 15 bases lying between them. The CDR3 sequence: CASSFMGKQGGELFF. The CDR3 nucleotides are TGTGCCAGCAGCTTTATGGGGAAACAGGGCGGGGAGCTGTTTTTT.

The genes are TRBV19 and TRBJ2-1, with a tentative D call TRBD2 (5 bases). Germline V CDR1 and CDR2: LNHDA, SQIVND (reference sequence). The CDR3 runs to 15 residues. The V gene lost 7 bases and the J gene lost 7 bases, with 20 bases spanning the gap. The CDR3 is CASKRLGGGWNEQFF. The CDR3 coding sequence is TGTGCCAGTAAACGATTAGGTGGAGGCTGGAATGAGCAGTTCTTC.

This chain links TRBV7-9 with TRBJ2-7; D is possibly TRBD2 (6 bases). The CDR3 is 14 residues long. V was shortened by 2 bases and J by 6 bases, with 14 bases between the two germline ends. Germline CDR1 SEHNR, CDR2 FQNEAQ (reference sequence). CDR3 protein: CASSLLGRAGEQYF. The CDR3, as DNA: TGTGCCAGCAGCTTATTAGGGCGAGCGGGCGAGCAGTACTTC. The variable domain in full, with the rest retrieved from reference TRBV7-9 and TRBJ2-7, is DTGVSQNPRHKITKRGQNVTFRCDPISEHNRLYWYRQTLGQGPEFLTYFQNEAQLEKSRLLSDRFSAERPKGSFSTLEIQRTEQGDSAMYLCASSLLGRAGEQYFGPGTRLTVT.

The DNA for the CDR3 is TGCGCCAGCAGCTCTACAAGGGGAATGGGCAATGAGCAGTTCTTC. This sequence encodes CASSSTRGMGNEQFF. The chain employs TRBV5-1 and TRBJ2-1, with a possible D match to TRBD1 (5 bases). This CDR3 region has 15 residues. Deletions cut 3 bases from V and 6 bases from J, with 16 bases between. Germline CDR1 SGHRS, CDR2 YFSETQ.

V gene TRBV19 combines with J gene TRBJ1-5, with TRBD1 matching 11 bases. V lost 6 bases and J lost 5; bases outside the gene matches: 6. The CDR3 consists of 15 residues. Germline CDR1 LNHDA, CDR2 SQIVND (reference sequence). In DNA form, the CDR3 reads TGTGCCAGTAGACAGGGGACAGGGGGGGATCAGCCCCAGCATTTT. Amino acids: CASRQGTGGDQPQHF.

This chain links TRBV3-1 (or the pseudogene TRBV3-2) with TRBJ1-5; D possibly corresponds to TRBD1 (6 bases). The CDR3 runs to 13 residues. The V gene's germline CDR1 is LGHDT and CDR2 YNNKEL (reference sequence). Trimming took 4 bases from V and 6 from J, leaving 10 bases between them. CDR3 DNA: TGTGCCAGCAGCCCAGTGACAGGTCAGCCCCAGCATTTT. Translation gives CASSPVTGQPQHF.

The rearrangement links TRBV2 to TRBJ2-3; TRBD2 is a possible D gene (6 bases). Deletions cut 6 bases from V and 4 bases from J, with 17 bases between. CDR3 size: 15 residues. Looked up from germline, CDR1 is SNHLY and CDR2 is FYNNEI. The CDR3 nucleotides are TGTGCCAGCAGACGAACCGGGACTGTCCCAGATACGCAGTATTTT. Amino acids: CASRRTGTVPDTQYF.

The chain is built from TRBV7-2 and TRBJ2-7, with TRBD1 as a possible D gene (5 bases). The CDR3 is made up of 13 amino acids. Germline lookup yields CDR1 SGHTA and CDR2 FQGNSA. V gave up 1 base and J gave up 3 bases, with 7 bases separating them. CDR3 coding DNA: TGTGCCAGCAGCTTAGTGACAGACTACGAGCAGTACTTC. Translation: CASSLVTDYEQYF.

This clone was counted a single time. The gene calls are TRBV5-1 and TRBJ1-1, with D perhaps matching TRBD1 (6 bases). V was trimmed by 2 bases and J by 5 bases, leaving 10 bases between them. CDR3 length: 13 amino acids. The germline V gene encodes CDR1 SGHRS and CDR2 YFSETQ. CDR3 in DNA: TGCGCCAGCAGCTTAGGGGGGGAGACTGAAGCTTTCTTT. Its protein product is CASSLGGETEAFF.

The V gene is TRBV6-1, the J gene TRBJ2-2; the D is unclear. Per germline, CDR1 MNHNS and CDR2 SASEGT. V was trimmed by 3 bases and J by 7 bases, leaving 12 bases between them. The CDR3 totals 14 residues. CDR3 sequence (DNA): TGTGCCAGCAGTGACCACAATTCGCTCGGGGAGCTGTTTTTT. It codes for CASSDHNSLGELFF.

The chain combines TRBV5-6 with TRBJ2-2; TRBD2 aligns across 7 bases. Germline loops: CDR1 SGHDT, CDR2 YYEEEE. CDR3 size: 18 residues. The V segment lost 4 bases and the J segment 2 bases; nucleotides outside the gene matches: 14. CDR3 loop: CASSRSVWEGLNTGELFF. CDR3 DNA: TGTGCCAGCAGCCGTAGCGTGTGGGAGGGCCTTAACACCGGGGAGCTGTTTTTT.

The rearrangement joins TRBV7-2 to TRBJ1-3; perhaps TRBD1 as D (5 bases). CDR3 length: 15 residues. Trimming left V 6 bases short and J 1 base short, with 13 bases between. From germline, CDR1 is SGHTA and CDR2 FQGNSA. The DNA for the CDR3 is TGTGCCAGCAGTCTAATAGGGACTTCTGGAAACACCATATATTTT. As protein: CASSLIGTSGNTIYF.

The chain combines TRBV6-2 or TRBV6-3 with TRBJ1-5; D remains ambiguous. Germline V CDR1 and CDR2: MNHEY, SVGEGT. The CDR3 totals 15 residues. V was trimmed by 2 bases and J by 5 bases, leaving 13 bases between them. The CDR3 DNA is TGTGCCAGCAGTTACGACTTCTACGGGGATCAGCCCCAGCATTTT. Protein sequence: CASSYDFYGDQPQHF.

The chain uses TRBV4-2 and TRBJ1-5; 8 positions agree with TRBD1. The CDR3 length is 16 residues. V shed 0 bases, J shed 6 bases, and the junction held 7 bases outside the gene matches. The V gene's germline CDR1 is LGHNA and CDR2 YNFKEQ. The CDR3 coding sequence is TGTGCCAGCAGCCAAGATACTACAGGGGGGGGTCAGCCCCAGCATTTT. As protein: CASSQDTTGGGQPQHF.

The chain links TRBV24-1 to TRBJ1-5; the D gene is possibly TRBD1 (6 bases). The CDR3 contains 18 residues. Germline loops: CDR1 KGHDR, CDR2 SFDVKD. Trimming cost V 3 bases and J 0 bases, with 17 bases left between them. The CDR3 DNA reads TGTGCCACCAGTGATCGGGACACGAGGGTGTATAGCAATCAGCCCCAGCATTTT. This translates into CATSDRDTRVYSNQPQHF.

The rearrangement uses TRBV14 and TRBJ2-3; D is possibly TRBD2 (6 bases). The CDR3 is 13 amino acids. Germline values: CDR1 SGHDN, CDR2 FVKESK. Trimming shortened V by 5 bases and J by 5 bases, and 11 bases separated the two germline ends. The CDR3 region has the DNA TGTGCCAGCAGCTTCCGACTAGTAGATACGCAGTATTTT. Translated: CASSFRLVDTQYF.

V gene TRBV29-1 combines with J gene TRBJ1-1; 9 bases line up with TRBD1. J lost 4 bases, V lost 7 bases, and 13 bases had no gene match. This CDR3 contains 15 residues. Germline V gives CDR1 SQVTM, CDR2 ANQGSEA. CDR3 sequence: CSANRGRRTGTEAFF. In DNA, the CDR3 is TGCAGCGCTAACAGGGGGCGTAGAACGGGCACTGAAGCTTTCTTT.

The V call is TRBV6-5, the J call TRBJ1-5; 7 nucleotides match TRBD1. V dropped 8 bases and J dropped 2; count of bases not matched to a gene: 6. This CDR3 is built from 14 residues. Germline V gives CDR1 MNHEY, CDR2 SVGAGI. CDR3 sequence (DNA): TGTGCCAGCGGGTACACAGGGGGCAATCAGCCCCAGCATTTT. This sequence encodes CASGYTGGNQPQHF.

The genes are TRBV5-1 and TRBJ2-5, with 8 bases aligning to TRBD2. V was pared by 3 bases and J by 2 bases, with 6 bases of the junction left unmatched. CDR1 is SGHRS and CDR2 is YFSETQ in the germline V gene. CDR3 length: 15 amino acids. The CDR3, as DNA: TGCGCCAGCAGCTGGCGGGGGGCCGATCAAGAGACCCAGTACTTC. Translated, it gives CASSWRGADQETQYF.

The chain is built from TRBV24-1 and TRBJ2-1; TRBD2 agrees at 8 bases. This CDR3 comprises 13 residues. V gave up 4 bases and J gave up 12 bases; unmatched junction bases: 7. Germline V gene lookup returns CDR1 KGHDR and CDR2 SFDVKD. This chain's CDR3 is CATSDGRARRQFF. CDR3 nucleotide sequence: TGTGCCACCAGTGACGGGAGGGCCCGTCGGCAGTTCTTC.

This chain connects TRBV20-1 to TRBJ1-2; unclear D gene. CDR1 and CDR2 (germline): DFQATT, SNEGSKA (reference sequence). This CDR3 comprises 11 residues. V was clipped by 3 bases and J by 7 bases, with 9 bases between them. The CDR3 reads CSASSELGYTF. The CDR3 DNA reads TGCAGTGCTAGCTCCGAGCTTGGCTACACCTTC.

CDR3 coding DNA: TGTGCCAGCGGATCCGTAACAGGTCCAGGTCAGCCCCAGCATTTT. Protein product: CASGSVTGPGQPQHF. V usage is TRBV2 and J usage is TRBJ1-5, with D perhaps TRBD1 (5 bases). Trimming took 8 bases from V and 6 from J, leaving 20 bases between them. Germline V gene lookup returns CDR1 SNHLY and CDR2 FYNNEI. There are 15 residues in the CDR3.

The chain joins TRBV3-1 (or the pseudogene TRBV3-2) to TRBJ2-1; D not resolved. Germline CDR1 is LGHDT and CDR2 is YNNKEL (reference sequence). This CDR3 is 11 amino acids long. The germline V and J ends were trimmed by 6 bases and 6 bases, with 6 bases remaining between them. The CDR3 loop reads CASSIINEQFF. DNA for the CDR3: TGTGCCAGCAGTATAATCAATGAGCAGTTCTTC.

The chain is built from TRBV3-1 (or the pseudogene TRBV3-2) and TRBJ2-7; possible D gene TRBD2, 6 bases. CDR1 is LGHDT and CDR2 is YNNKEL in the germline V gene (reference sequence). This CDR3 region has 15 residues. Trimming took off 2 bases at V and 4 bases at J, with 15 bases between the two ends. CDR3: CASSQRAGGAYEQYF. CDR3 nucleotide sequence: TGTGCCAGCAGCCAACGAGCAGGAGGGGCTTACGAGCAGTACTTC.

The rearrangement joins TRBV6-5 to TRBJ1-2, with unresolved D. Trimming removed 8 bases at V and 5 bases at J, with 15 bases between. The germline V gene encodes CDR1 MNHEY and CDR2 SVGAGI. The CDR3 loop spans 13 amino acids. CDR3 loop: CASCGGFNYGYTF. The CDR3 DNA reads as TGTGCCAGCTGCGGCGGATTTAATTATGGCTACACCTTC.